This entry is about one TCR beta chain. These data come from a study of tumor-infiltrating lymphocytes in oesophageal squamous cell carcinoma. TCRdb analysed the PCR reads with MiXCR anew, one entry per CDR3 protein. The sample includes some 20,000 distinct CDR3 sequences, about 41% of them seen just once. What was sequenced was normal esophageal tissue next to the tumor. The clonotype was recovered from a male donor with esophageal squamous cell carcinoma.

As DNA, the CDR3 is TGTGCCAGCAGCCGGGGGGTAGCGGGGGGCAACAATGAGCAGTTCTTC. It yields the protein CASSRGVAGGNNEQFF. The chain uses TRBV7-6 and TRBJ2-3; 10 bases are a match to TRBD2. The J call may be in error: the DNA end matches TRBJ2-1 better. The CDR3 is made up of 16 amino acids. Germline lookup yields CDR1 SGHVS and CDR2 FNYEAQ.